Each of the 18 T cell receptor beta chains below was sequenced from the same sample in a study of blood T cells in healthy people across ages (dated by TCRdb to the mid-2010s). The library came from 5' RACE. Sequencing instrument: Illumina HiSeq 2500. A second PCR of about 6 to 11 cycles was run with a J-beta primer mix and a sample-barcoded 5' primer. The public sequencing data were trimmed at Q25 with fastp and processed into clonotypes with MiXCR by TCRdb, which kept only in-frame beta chains. Each entry is one CDR3 protein sequence, shown with its most common DNA and genes. The sample table lists 790,000 or so distinct CDR3 sequences, 35% to 60% of them with a count of one. Together, the top ten hold around 18% of the sample. The sequenced sample was blood. These receptors were taken from a man aged 80 or over in good health.

This clonotype was found many times. The chain uses TRBV7-3 and TRBJ2-5; tentatively, D is TRBD2 (6 bases). V was pared by 0 bases and J by 8 bases, with 13 bases between. This CDR3 contains 14 residues. Per the germline V gene, CDR1 is SGHTA and CDR2 is FQGTGA. This chain's CDR3 is CASSLTPWGGTQYF. The DNA for the CDR3 is TGTGCCAGCAGCTTAACCCCATGGGGAGGAACCCAGTACTTC. The whole variable domain, remainder taken from reference TRBV7-3 and TRBJ2-5, is GAGVSQTPSNKVTEKGKYVELRCDPISGHTALYWYRQSLGQGPEFLIYFQGTGAADDSGLPNDRFFAVRPEGSVSTLKIQRTERGDSAVYLCASSLTPWGGTQYFGPGTRLLVL.

V and J are TRBV18 and TRBJ1-5, with 10 bases that match TRBD1. The germline V gene encodes CDR1 KGHSH and CDR2 LQKENI. The CDR3 extends over 16 amino acids. The ends lost 5 bases at V and 3 bases at J; junction bases unmatched: 7. The DNA of the CDR3 is TGTGCCAGCTCAACCTTGACAGGGGGCAACAATCAGCCCCAGCATTTT. The encoded protein is CASSTLTGGNNQPQHF.

The genes are TRBV25-1 and TRBJ1-6; D uncertain. The germline V and J ends were trimmed by 6 bases and 7 bases, with 13 bases remaining between them. CDR3 length: 14 residues. From germline, CDR1 is MGHDK and CDR2 SYGVNS. The CDR3 DNA reads TGTGCCAGCAGAGGCAGGCTCCCAAATTCACCCCTCCACTTT. Protein: CASRGRLPNSPLHF.

This clonotype was seen a handful of times. The chain links TRBV29-1 to TRBJ2-7, with 7 bases aligning to TRBD1. Germline CDR1 SQVTM, CDR2 ANQGSEA. The CDR3 extends over 13 amino acids. V lost 6 bases, J lost 5 bases, and 10 bases stayed unmatched. For the CDR3, the DNA is TGCAGCGTGACCCCAACAGGGGCCCACGAGCAGTACTTC. It encodes CSVTPTGAHEQYF.

This clonotype appeared a few times. V usage is TRBV6-2 or TRBV6-3 and J usage is TRBJ2-3, with D possibly matching TRBD2 (6 bases). V was clipped by 7 bases and J by 7 bases, with 18 bases between them. From germline, CDR1 is MNHEY and CDR2 SVGEGT. This CDR3 is built from 14 residues. The CDR3 region is CASNTGTRRYTQYF. The CDR3 bases are TGTGCCAGCAACACCGGGACTCGACGATATACGCAGTATTTT.

This clonotype was seen only once. V is TRBV29-1 and J is TRBJ2-1; a weak D match, TRBD1 (6 bases). CDR1 is SQVTM, CDR2 ANQGSEA, per germline. V was shortened by 0 bases and J by 8 bases, with 23 bases between the two germline ends. This CDR3 is 17 amino acids long. Here the CDR3 reads CSVEDLMGHGASDEQFF. CDR3 DNA: TGCAGCGTTGAAGATCTTATGGGACACGGGGCGTCGGATGAGCAGTTCTTC.

The chain uses TRBV20-1 and TRBJ2-7; D remains ambiguous. The germline V and J ends were trimmed by 4 bases and 2 bases, with 12 bases remaining between them. The CDR3 is made up of 13 amino acids. Germline assignment: CDR1 DFQATT and CDR2 SNEGSKA (reference sequence). As DNA, the CDR3 is TGCAGTGCTACGGCACGCCCTCCCTACGAGCAGTACTTC. Its translation is CSATARPPYEQYF.

The J gene is TRBJ2-3, the V gene TRBV7-9; 7 bases match TRBD2. Germline CDR1 and CDR2: SEHNR and FQNEAQ (reference sequence). The CDR3 totals 13 residues. After removal of 5 bases from V and 5 bases from J, the junction contained 4 bases not matched to a gene. The CDR3 DNA sequence: TGTGCCAGCAGCACGGGACTACTAGATACGCAGTATTTT. Protein sequence: CASSTGLLDTQYF.

This clonotype was recorded a few times. The V gene is TRBV4-3, the J gene TRBJ2-4; no clear D gene. Germline V CDR1 and CDR2: LGHNA, YSLEER. The germline V and J ends were trimmed by 0 bases and 0 bases, with 9 bases remaining between them. The CDR3 extends over 16 amino acids. The CDR3 DNA is TGCGCCAGCAGCCAAGAGATTCACGGAGCCAAAAACATTCAGTACTTC. Translated: CASSQEIHGAKNIQYF.

The chain combines TRBV25-1 with TRBJ2-7; 7 bases fit TRBD1. Trimming removed 7 bases from V and 4 bases from J; junction bases left unmatched: 10. The CDR3 covers 14 residues. The germline V gene encodes CDR1 MGHDK and CDR2 SYGVNS. The chain's CDR3 is CASTRGRGNYEQYF. Written as DNA, the CDR3 is TGTGCCAGCACAAGGGGGCGAGGAAATTACGAGCAGTACTTC.

This clonotype was detected only once. The V and J genes are TRBV18 and TRBJ2-4, with TRBD1 matching over 8 bases. The CDR3 covers 14 residues. V was pared by 4 bases and J by 13 bases, with 12 bases of the junction left unmatched. Germline assignment: CDR1 KGHSH and CDR2 LQKENI. The CDR3 DNA follows: TGTGCCAGCTCACGGACAGGGAACTCCTACGGGCAGTACTTC. Its translation: CASSRTGNSYGQYF.

V gene TRBV20-1 combines with J gene TRBJ2-7, with a weak D call TRBD1 (5 bases). This CDR3 is built from 17 residues. V shed 0 bases and J shed 2 bases, with 20 bases lying between them. The germline gives CDR1 DFQATT, CDR2 SNEGSKA (reference sequence). This CDR3 reads CSARDPSRAYRAYEQYF. The DNA for the CDR3 is TGCAGTGCTAGAGATCCCAGCAGGGCCTATAGGGCCTACGAGCAGTACTTC.

The chain carries TRBV29-1 and TRBJ1-1; D unresolved. Per the germline V gene, CDR1 is SQVTM and CDR2 is ANQGSEA. Deletions cut 3 bases from V and 0 bases from J, with 8 bases between. The CDR3 covers 13 residues. This CDR3 reads CSVDDGMNTEAFF. The CDR3 coding sequence is TGCAGCGTTGACGACGGTATGAACACTGAAGCTTTCTTT.

V gene TRBV28 combines with J gene TRBJ2-5, with D tentatively TRBD1 (6 bases). The better agreement between TRBJ2-7 and the DNA end casts doubt on the J call. The CDR3 spans 14 residues. The germline gives CDR1 MDHEN, CDR2 SYDVKM. The CDR3 sequence: CASSSPGQWREQYF. CDR3 in DNA: TGTGCCAGCAGTTCTCCGGGACAATGGCGCGAGCAGTACTTC.

The chain recombines TRBV2 with TRBJ2-4; 7 bases line up with TRBD2. The J call may be in error: the DNA end matches TRBJ2-7 better. The CDR3 totals 13 residues. CDR1 and CDR2 (germline): SNHLY, FYNNEI. The CDR3 DNA sequence: TGTGCCAGCATCCCACGGGGAGGGCGCGAGCAGTACTTC. As protein: CASIPRGGREQYF.

For this clonotype: A much larger clone lies a single base off, so this may be a read error. The chain uses TRBV5-1 and TRBJ2-7; 8 positions match TRBD1. CDR1 is SGHRS, CDR2 YFSETQ, per germline. This CDR3 spans 16 amino acids. Trimming took 1 base from V and 3 from J; bases not matched to a gene: 9. CDR3 amino acids: CASSLPRDRSLYEQYF. The CDR3 region has the DNA TGCGCCAGCAGCTTGCCCCGGGACAGGAGCCTCTACGAGCAGTACTTC.

The chain carries TRBV12-3 or TRBV12-4 and TRBJ1-5, with D unresolved. V gave up 1 base and J gave up 0 bases, with 10 bases separating them. The CDR3 extends over 16 amino acids. This CDR3 reads CASSLERTDSNQPQHF. DNA for the CDR3: TGTGCCAGCAGTTTAGAAAGGACGGATAGCAATCAGCCCCAGCATTTT.

This clonotype was counted between two and nine times. The V and J genes are TRBV7-3 and TRBJ2-5, with 11 bases matching TRBD2. This CDR3 is built from 17 residues. Unmatched junction bases numbered 12, after V lost 5 bases and J lost 4 bases. Germline CDR1 and CDR2: SGHTA and FQGTGA. The CDR3 region has the DNA TGTGCCAGCAGCCCAAGCCTAGCGGGAGGTATGGGAGAGACCCAGTACTTC. It specifies CASSPSLAGGMGETQYF.